The T cell receptor beta chain under discussion was sequenced for a study of long-term antiretroviral therapy in people with HIV. The libraries were made with immunoSEQ v3.0 at survey level. Sequenced by immunoSEQ multiplex PCR; TCRdb stores in-frame clones only, minus some. The sample shows about 50,000 clones, roughly 80% of them seen only once. The CDR3 runs to 14 residues. The V and J ends lost 5 bases and 6 bases respectively, with 16 bases between them. Germline values: CDR1 SGHTA, CDR2 FQGNSA. Treatment locations for all participants with HIV were in the United States. This chain joins TRBV7-2 and TRBJ1-1; no reliable D call. The clonotype comes from a woman younger than 35 with HIV. This sample comprised unsorted PBMCs, obtained 0.8 years after starting antiretroviral therapy. The CDR3 DNA sequence: TGTGCCAGCAGCGTACAGATCCTAACCGCTGAAGCTTTCTTT. Translated, it gives CASSVQILTAEAFF.